The present entry profiles one TCR beta chain with its context. Its antigen remains unknown. Specified treatment: 15 to 20 received Ad26.COV2.S at low or high dose, single or two shots; about five received placebo; per-sample allocation not given. Sampling was performed 63 days after the first vaccine or placebo injection. SARS-CoV-2 spike from the Wuhan strain was encoded by the vaccine, an Ad26 vector. V lost 1 base and J 3 bases, leaving 11 bases between the germline ends. Germline assignment: CDR1 SGHNT and CDR2 YYREEE (reference sequence). The CDR3 length is 14 residues. Assay: immunoSEQ multiplex PCR; the TCRdb copy retains only in-frame clones and omits some. The profile shows about 410,000 clones, approximately 92% of them singletons. This specimen belongs to a study of Ad26.COV2.S vaccination and SARS-CoV-2 variants. Study-level results: The breadth of spike-specific CD8+ and CD4+ T cell responses after vaccination was reportedly substantial.

J is TRBJ2-7 and V is TRBV5-4; the D gene is possibly TRBD1 (5 bases). The clonotype originates from a person aged 18-65 years who received the Ad26.COV2.S COVID-19 vaccine or a placebo. This specimen was peripheral blood, taken in a trial of Ad26.COV2.S vaccine versus placebo. The CDR3 DNA reads TGTGCCAGCAGCTTGAAGGCTAGGGGCTACGAGCAGTACTTC. This sequence encodes CASSLKARGYEQYF.